This T cell receptor (beta chain) originates from a study of read filtering for tumor transcriptome and immune sequencing. The CDR3 totals 17 residues. Trimming took 4 bases from V and 5 from J; bases not matched to a gene: 13. This library used around 400 ng RNA and molecular barcoded adaptors spanning alpha/delta and beta/gamma chains. Via MiXCR, TCRdb re-called the reads, giving one row per CDR3 protein. The data contain 130,000 or so distinct CDR3 sequences, about 13% of them singletons. This clonotype was found once. Since the CDR3 does not end with the conserved phenylalanine or tryptophan, this likely comes from a read error.

This sequence was found in a donor aged 40 or older with multiple myeloma. Material: a population of CD138-negative cells sorted from bone marrow. This chain uses TRBV12-3 or TRBV12-4 with TRBJ1-5, with 8 bases identical to TRBD1. The CDR3 region is CASSSKTRTGLHQPQHS. The CDR3 nucleotides read TGTGCCAGCAGTTCTAAAACGAGGACAGGGTTGCATCAGCCCCAGCATTCT.